These 26 T cell receptor beta chains were all obtained from the same sample, sequenced in a study of siplizumab effects on memory and regulatory T cells. The assay was immunoSEQ multiplex PCR, and TCRdb's table has in-frame clones only and misses some. The sample has some 110,000 clones, around 94% seen once. Sequencing was done on a sample of non-Treg CD4+ T cells sorted from blood. These receptors were collected from a human donor in good health.

DNA of the CDR3: TGTGCCAGCACCGCCGCCGCGGGGTACAATGAGCAGTTCTTC. Translated: CASTAAAGYNEQFF. V gene TRBV9 combines with J gene TRBJ2-1, with a weak D call TRBD2 (6 bases). The germline gives CDR1 SGDLS, CDR2 YYNGEE. Trimming cost V 6 bases and J 4 bases, with 14 bases left between them. The CDR3 sequence is 14 residues long.

The rearrangement links TRBV19 to TRBJ1-5, with D maybe TRBD1 (5 bases). V was clipped by 7 bases and J by 12 bases, with 19 bases between them. Per germline, CDR1 LNHDA and CDR2 SQIVND (reference sequence). The CDR3 is 13 amino acids. The CDR3 DNA follows: TGTGCCAGTAATGCGGCAGGGCAGGGAAGCCAGCATTTT. Translated: CASNAAGQGSQHF.

This chain links TRBV27 with TRBJ2-6, with 8 bases that match TRBD2. Looked up from germline, CDR1 is MNHEY and CDR2 is SMNVEV (reference sequence). V gave up 5 bases and J gave up 3 bases; unmatched junction bases: 12. There are 18 residues in the CDR3. CDR3: CASSPSSGSVYGANVLTF. The CDR3 DNA reads as TGTGCCAGCAGTCCCAGCAGCGGGAGCGTATATGGGGCCAACGTCCTGACTTTC.

DNA for the CDR3: TGCAGCGTTGCCGGGACAGGGGGTGGGTATGGCTACACCTTC. Its protein is CSVAGTGGGYGYTF. The V and J genes are TRBV29-1 and TRBJ1-2, with 11 bases aligning to TRBD1. J was trimmed by 5 bases and V by 4 bases; bases with no gene match: 6. Per germline, CDR1 SQVTM and CDR2 ANQGSEA. CDR3 size: 14 residues.

The chain uses TRBV5-1 and TRBJ2-2, with 7 bases identical to TRBD2. Trimming took 0 bases from V and 2 from J; bases not matched to a gene: 1. The CDR3 has 15 residues. Germline V gene lookup returns CDR1 SGHRS and CDR2 YFSETQ. The CDR3 sequence is CASSLEGLNTGELFF. As DNA, the CDR3 is TGCGCCAGCAGCTTGGAGGGACTAAACACCGGGGAGCTGTTTTTT.

This chain uses TRBV9 with TRBJ1-2; a weak D match, TRBD1 (5 bases). Trimming stripped 5 bases from V and 6 bases from J, with 20 bases between. Germline CDR1 and CDR2: SGDLS and YYNGEE. The CDR3 spans 15 residues. DNA for the CDR3: TGTGCCAGCAGTACAGGTCTTTTTCGCGGAAATGGCTACACCTTC. As protein: CASSTGLFRGNGYTF.

The chain uses TRBV2 and TRBJ2-5; perhaps TRBD1 as D (6 bases). The CDR3 is made up of 16 amino acids. Germline V gene lookup returns CDR1 SNHLY and CDR2 FYNNEI. The V end was cut by 6 bases, the J end by 4 bases, with 21 bases between. CDR3 protein: CASRIPWDTLGETQYF. DNA of the CDR3: TGTGCCAGCAGAATTCCTTGGGACACCCTCGGAGAGACCCAGTACTTC.

The chain links TRBV2 to TRBJ2-5, with 9 bases that match TRBD2. Germline values: CDR1 SNHLY, CDR2 FYNNEI. This CDR3 is 14 amino acids long. V was clipped by 7 bases and J by 7 bases; unmatched bases: 10. CDR3 nucleotide sequence: TGTGCCAGCACGCCAGCGGGGGGCTCCTGGACCCAGTACTTC. This translates into CASTPAGGSWTQYF. The whole variable domain, filled in from reference TRBV2 and TRBJ2-5, reads EPEVTQTPSHQVTQMGQEVILRCVPISNHLYFYWYRQILGQKVEFLVSFYNNEISEKSEIFDDQFSVERPDGSNFTLKIRSTKLEDSAMYFCASTPAGGSWTQYFGPGTRLLVL.

The gene calls are TRBV7-9 and TRBJ1-2; 9 bases are a match to TRBD1. The CDR3 extends over 15 amino acids. V was clipped by 4 bases and J by 7 bases; unmatched bases: 10. CDR1 SEHNR and CDR2 FQNEAQ come from the germline V gene (reference sequence). The CDR3 region is CASSSNRGRLIGYTF. CDR3 nucleotides: TGTGCCAGCAGCTCTAACAGGGGGCGCCTTATTGGCTACACCTTC.

The V gene is TRBV18, the J gene TRBJ2-1, with 7 bases aligning to TRBD2. The germline V gene has CDR1 KGHSH and CDR2 LQKENI. The CDR3 spans 14 residues. The V gene end was trimmed by 6 bases and the J gene end by 9 bases; junction bases not matched to a gene: 11. The CDR3 region is CASSPSAGAAEQFF. CDR3 nucleotide sequence: TGTGCCAGCTCCCCCTCGGCGGGAGCGGCTGAGCAGTTCTTC.

This clone has a single count. This chain links TRBV10-3 with TRBJ2-2; possibly TRBD1 for D (6 bases). Trimming left V 6 bases short and J 6 bases short, with 11 bases between. Germline loops: CDR1 ENHRY, CDR2 SYGVKD. The CDR3 contains 13 residues. CDR3 loop: CAISGNRAGELFF. In DNA, the CDR3 is TGTGCCATCAGCGGGAACAGGGCCGGGGAGCTGTTTTTT.

The chain links TRBV7-2 to TRBJ2-3; TRBD2 agrees at 13 bases. The trim removed 8 bases at V and 8 bases at J, leaving 13 bases unmatched. The CDR3 is 16 amino acids. CDR1 SGHTA and CDR2 FQGNSA come from the germline V gene. In DNA, the CDR3 is TGTGCCAGCGGGGGGGGACTAGCGGGAAGCAGGGTTACGCAGTATTTT. Protein: CASGGGLAGSRVTQYF.

The chain combines TRBV18 with TRBJ1-4; no clear D gene. Trimming took 1 base from V and 3 from J, leaving 9 bases between them. The length of the CDR3 is 15 residues. Germline-derived CDR1 and CDR2 are KGHSH and LQKENI. CDR3 bases: TGTGCCAGCTCACCACGGGTGGGATCTAATGAAAAACTGTTTTTT. Its translation: CASSPRVGSNEKLFF. The whole variable domain, remainder taken from reference TRBV18 and TRBJ1-4, is NAGVMQNPRHLVRRRGQEARLRCSPMKGHSHVYWYRQLPEEGLKFMVYLQKENIIDESGMPKERFSAEFPKEGPSILRIQQVVRGDSAAYFCASSPRVGSNEKLFFGSGTQLSVL.

The V and J genes are TRBV5-1 and TRBJ1-2; D ambiguous. Germline V CDR1 and CDR2: SGHRS, YFSETQ. V was trimmed by 4 bases and J by 7 bases, leaving 14 bases between them. The CDR3 runs to 13 residues. The CDR3 loop is CASSIAGGRGYTF. As DNA, the CDR3 is TGCGCCAGCAGCATCGCCGGTGGACGTGGCTACACCTTC.

J is TRBJ2-5 and V is TRBV5-1, with D tentatively TRBD2 (5 bases). The CDR3 loop spans 13 amino acids. Germline lookup yields CDR1 SGHRS and CDR2 YFSETQ. V dropped 2 bases and J dropped 5 bases, with 10 bases sitting between them. DNA for the CDR3: TGCGCCAGCAGCTTATTTCCGGGGGAGACCCAGTACTTC. Translation: CASSLFPGETQYF.

A single count supports this clone. This chain uses TRBV28 with TRBJ1-1, with 7 bases aligning to TRBD1. The germline gives CDR1 MDHEN, CDR2 SYDVKM. V lost 3 bases to trimming and J lost 6 bases; unmatched junction nucleotides: 7. This CDR3 contains 14 residues. In nucleotides, the CDR3 is TGTGCCAGCAGTTTGTTGGGACAGAGCCCTGAAGCTTTCTTT. Translating gives CASSLLGQSPEAFF.

The gene calls are TRBV27 and TRBJ2-1; D is perhaps TRBD2 (6 bases). Trimming pared 2 bases from V and 3 bases from J, leaving 17 bases between. Germline CDR1 and CDR2: MNHEY and SMNVEV (reference sequence). This CDR3 contains 17 residues. CDR3 protein: CASSLMGGLNLYNEQFF. CDR3 DNA: TGTGCCAGCAGTTTAATGGGGGGACTGAACCTCTACAATGAGCAGTTCTTC.

The genes are TRBV29-1 and TRBJ1-2, with 9 bases matching TRBD1. The CDR3 length is 16 residues. V was clipped by 6 bases and J by 2 bases; unmatched bases: 13. Germline CDR1 reads SQVTM; CDR2 reads ANQGSEA. CDR3 nucleotides: TGCAGCGTCGCCGGGACAGGGACTGGGGGCAACTATGGCTACACCTTC. Amino acids: CSVAGTGTGGNYGYTF. Full variable domain (missing parts from reference TRBV29-1 and TRBJ1-2): SAVISQKPSRDICQRGTSLTIQCQVDSQVTMMFWYRQQPGQSLTLIATANQGSEATYESGFVIDKFPISRPNLTFSTLTVSNMSPEDSSIYLCSVAGTGTGGNYGYTFGSGTRLTVV.

The chain couples TRBV19 to TRBJ1-1; 8 bases align to TRBD1. This CDR3 is 15 amino acids long. With V trimmed by 6 bases and J by 3 bases, 9 bases remained unmatched. Germline V lookup: CDR1 LNHDA, CDR2 SQIVND (reference sequence). The DNA of the CDR3 is TGTGCCAGTAGGAACAGGGGGAAGGTGGACACTGAAGCTTTCTTT. This gives the protein CASRNRGKVDTEAFF.

The chain carries TRBV6-1 and TRBJ1-2; D possibly corresponds to TRBD1 (6 bases). The CDR3 is 14 residues long. V dropped 0 bases and J dropped 8 bases, with 13 bases sitting between them. Germline V CDR1 and CDR2: MNHNS, SASEGT. CDR3 sequence reads: CASSEALTGLGYTF. The CDR3 DNA reads TGTGCCAGCAGTGAAGCGCTGACAGGATTAGGCTACACCTTC.

J is TRBJ1-5 and V is TRBV6-4; 7 bases fit TRBD1. This CDR3 is 13 amino acids long. Germline loops: CDR1 MRHNA, CDR2 SNTAGT. Trimming cost V 5 bases and J 5 bases; bases outside gene matches: 3. In DNA form, the CDR3 reads TGTGCCAGCAGTTGGGACAGCGATCAGCCCCAGCATTTT. It encodes CASSWDSDQPQHF.

The chain links TRBV5-6 to TRBJ2-7, with D perhaps matching TRBD1 (5 bases). Per germline, CDR1 SGHDT and CDR2 YYEEEE. Trimming stripped 5 bases from V and 0 bases from J, with 9 bases between. The CDR3 has 13 residues. CDR3 DNA: TGTGCCAGCAGGCCAGGGCACTCCTACGAGCAGTACTTC. Translated, it gives CASRPGHSYEQYF.

In DNA, the CDR3 is TGTGCCAGCAGCTATGACAGGGGCTACTCCTACGAGCAGTACTTC. It specifies CASSYDRGYSYEQYF. The chain joins TRBV5-6 to TRBJ2-7, with TRBD1 identical over 8 bases. This CDR3 has 15 amino acids. Germline CDR1 reads SGHDT; CDR2 reads YYEEEE. The V gene end was trimmed by 3 bases and the J gene end by 0 bases; junction bases not matched to a gene: 5.

This chain links TRBV28 with TRBJ2-6, with 8 bases lining up with TRBD1. CDR3 length: 16 residues. Germline V CDR1 and CDR2: MDHEN, SYDVKM. The J segment lost 1 base and the V segment lost 4 bases, leaving 3 bases of the junction unmatched. The CDR3 here is CASSSGTGSGANVLTF. As DNA, the CDR3 is TGTGCCAGCAGTTCCGGGACAGGATCTGGGGCCAACGTCCTGACTTTC.

This clone was seen just once. The chain employs TRBV5-1 and TRBJ2-3; TRBD2 agrees at 10 bases. The CDR3 has 20 amino acids. With V trimmed by 4 bases and J by 1 base, 18 bases remained unmatched. Germline V CDR1 and CDR2: SGHRS, YFSETQ. The DNA of the CDR3 is TGCGCCAGCAGCAGGACAGATTTAGCGGGAGGAAACCGTCGCACAGATACGCAGTATTTT. This codes for CASSRTDLAGGNRRTDTQYF. Full variable domain (rest looked up from reference TRBV5-1 and TRBJ2-3): KAGVTQTPRYLIKTRGQQVTLSCSPISGHRSVSWYQQTPGQGLQFLFEYFSETQRNKGNFPGRFSGRQFSNSRSEMNVSTLELGDSALYLCASSRTDLAGGNRRTDTQYFGPGTRLTVL.

Here the CDR3 DNA reads TGTGCCAGCAGCGCCCGGGACAGGGGGTCTCCTGAAGCTTTCTTT. Translation gives CASSARDRGSPEAFF. The rearrangement links TRBV9 to TRBJ1-1, with 11 bases identical to TRBD1. Trimming removed 3 bases from V and 6 bases from J; junction bases left unmatched: 7. This CDR3 is built from 15 residues. Germline CDR1 SGDLS, CDR2 YYNGEE.